The 8 T cell receptor beta chains presented below share a single source sample, sequenced in a study of cytomegalovirus exposure and HLA in healthy donors. Use of 60 Vbeta and 13 Jbeta primers characterized the PCR. Sequencing used immunoSEQ multiplex PCR; TCRdb keeps in-frame clones, though not all of them. The data show about 130,000 clones, more than 65% seen once. Sequencing was done on a sample of PBMCs. The receptors stem from a young woman in good health and CMV-seropositive.

The chain carries TRBV7-6 and TRBJ1-3; D gene unclear. V was clipped by 1 base and J by 4 bases, with 8 bases between them. This CDR3 has 14 amino acids. Germline lookup yields CDR1 SGHVS and CDR2 FNYEAQ. CDR3 bases: TGTGCCAGCAGCTTAGTTGGCCAAGGAAACACCATATATTTT. Its protein product is CASSLVGQGNTIYF.

The CDR3 here is CASSQDQRDWETQYF. The CDR3 bases are TGTGCCAGCAGCCAAGATCAGCGAGATTGGGAGACCCAGTACTTC. V usage is TRBV14 and J usage is TRBJ2-5; no definite D call. The V and J ends lost 0 bases and 5 bases respectively, with 13 bases between them. CDR1 is SGHDN and CDR2 is FVKESK in the germline V gene. The CDR3 contains 15 residues.

V usage is TRBV5-1 and J usage is TRBJ2-7; D might be TRBD1 (7 bases). Germline loops: CDR1 SGHRS, CDR2 YFSETQ. The V end lost 4 bases, the J end lost 0 bases, and 11 bases lay between the germline ends. The CDR3 has 14 residues. The CDR3 sequence is CASSRGTDSYEQYF. The CDR3 DNA reads TGCGCCAGCAGCCGGGGGACAGACTCCTACGAGCAGTACTTC. Looking up the rest from reference TRBV5-1 and TRBJ2-7 gives the full variable domain: KAGVTQTPRYLIKTRGQQVTLSCSPISGHRSVSWYQQTPGQGLQFLFEYFSETQRNKGNFPGRFSGRQFSNSRSEMNVSTLELGDSALYLCASSRGTDSYEQYFGPGTRLTVT.

V and J are TRBV6-1 and TRBJ2-7; 7 bases fit TRBD1. V lost 5 bases and J lost 0; bases outside the gene matches: 4. The CDR3 length is 14 residues. The germline V gene encodes CDR1 MNHNS and CDR2 SASEGT. CDR3 region: CASSTDRSSYEQYF. CDR3 nucleotide sequence: TGTGCCAGCAGTACGGACAGGTCCTCCTACGAGCAGTACTTC.

This sequence joins TRBV4-2 and TRBJ2-5; 7 bases match TRBD2. This CDR3 is 13 amino acids long. Germline V gene lookup returns CDR1 LGHNA and CDR2 YNFKEQ. J gave up 5 bases and V 8 bases, and 8 bases lay outside the gene matches. The CDR3: CASGRGDEETQYF. The DNA for the CDR3 is TGTGCCAGCGGCCGGGGGGATGAGGAGACCCAGTACTTC.

This sequence joins TRBV6-1 and TRBJ2-7, with D unresolved. CDR1 MNHNS and CDR2 SASEGT come from the germline V gene. The CDR3 is 13 residues long. Trimming removed 7 bases at V and 2 bases at J, with 12 bases between. The CDR3 bases are TGTGCCAGCAAATACTCTGGGCCCTACGAGCAGTACTTC. Translation: CASKYSGPYEQYF.

The chain recombines TRBV12-5 with TRBJ2-5, with 14 bases fitting TRBD2. The CDR3 consists of 18 residues. Germline CDR1 LGHNT, CDR2 FRNRAP. V was pared by 3 bases and J by 5 bases, with 11 bases of the junction left unmatched. The CDR3 here is CASGLPSPWTSGGETQYF. CDR3 nucleotide sequence: TGTGCTAGTGGTTTACCGAGCCCCTGGACTAGCGGGGGGGAGACCCAGTACTTC.

The chain combines TRBV6-5 with TRBJ1-1; D is unresolved. Germline CDR1 and CDR2: MNHEY and SVGAGI. The CDR3 contains 13 residues. The germline V and J ends were trimmed by 3 bases and 1 base, with 6 bases remaining between them. The CDR3 loop is CASSYWRNTEAFF. CDR3 sequence (DNA): TGTGCCAGCAGTTATTGGAGGAACACTGAAGCTTTCTTT.